This T cell receptor beta chain emerged from a study of T cell changes during pregnancy in multiple sclerosis. Germline V lookup: CDR1 ENHRY, CDR2 SYGVKD. Trimming took 10 bases from V and 1 from J; bases not matched to a gene: 10. The CDR3 has 14 amino acids. Method: immunoSEQ multiplex PCR; TCRdb's copy keeps in-frame clones and lacks some. This repertoire shows roughly 40,000 clones, about 91% found once; its top ten account for about 8%. The source material was CD8+ T cells from peripheral blood mononuclear cells, sampled before pregnancy. The chain joins TRBV10-3 to TRBJ2-7; 7 bases align to TRBD2. The TCR sequence derives from a female donor with multiple sclerosis, enrolled in a pregnancy study. CDR3 sequence: CATQVLAASYEQYF. Written as DNA, the CDR3 is TGTGCCACTCAAGTCCTAGCGGCATCCTACGAGCAGTACTTC.